One T cell receptor beta chain is described in this entry. The CDR3 sequence is 13 residues long. Per the germline V gene, CDR1 is MNHEY and CDR2 is SVGAGI. With 6 bases clipped from V and 2 bases from J, the junction kept 3 bases outside the gene matches. TCRdb's copy holds only in-frame clones and misses some; the assay was immunoSEQ multiplex PCR. Found here are 110,000 to 150,000 clones, roughly 94% of them singletons; the top ten hold about 14%. The sample belongs to a study of control samples from healthy donors and cancer patients. The genes are TRBV6-5 and TRBJ1-2; 7 bases fit TRBD1. This sequence originates from a man aged 55 to 70 with colorectal cancer. Sequencing was carried out using PBMCs. The CDR3 loop is CASSRDRNYGYTF. CDR3 bases: TGTGCCAGCAGCAGGGACAGAAACTATGGCTACACCTTC.